This T cell receptor (beta chain) is drawn from a study of blood T cell repertoires in COVID-19 (dated by TCRdb to about 2020). For the study in its entirety: The collaborator samples originated in the United States, Italy and Spain and spanned the acute and convalescent phases of COVID-19. The prospective study material was composed of cDNA or gDNA derived from T cells, B-cell-depleted T cells, or PBMCs. The dataset comprised deeply sampled blood TCRbeta repertoires from subjects exposed to, actively infected with, or recovered from COVID-19. Samples were obtained from the ongoing ImmuneRACE study (first 160 participants) and from 950 to 1,500 subjects provided by 6 global collaborators. Where HLA class I and class II types were available, the types were taken from metadata supplied by the sample provider, not from assay-based typing. Sample metadata almost always included a de-identified subject ID, COVID-19 status, age in years and sex. The repertoires were released in a freely available public database meant as a resource for research on the immune response to SARS-CoV-2.

Remarks on this clone: The antigen it recognizes is unknown. One base away there is no much larger clone; base qualities are not given.

One collaborating source in Seattle enrolled patients while the patients were actively infected and followed the patients over time throughout the course of disease. Each collaborating institution followed its own protocols to collect whole blood in K2EDTA tubes. For TCRbeta analysis, collaborator samples were shipped as frozen whole blood, as isolated PBMCs, or as DNA extracted from either sample type. Results and caveats for the whole study, not just this receptor: The quantity of clinical and demographic metadata differed by source and by participant and was supplied without curation.

TCRbeta CDR3 regions were amplified from genomic DNA by means of the immunoSEQ Assay, a bias-controlled multiplex PCR. Per the authors' processing: The number of nucleated cells in each sample was estimated by amplification of reference gene primers within the assay. To quantify the absolute abundance of each unique TCRbeta CDR3 rearrangement, sequence reads were collapsed and filtered. For each sample, productive Simpson clonality was calculated as the square root of Simpson's diversity index across productive rearrangements. Imported from immuneACCESS, the table was reduced by TCRdb to in-frame sequences with V and J called. These copies leave out some clones; in studies compared against another copy, an unresolved V gene accounts for under half, and the cause of the remainder is not known. From that table come the V and J calls and clone size; the DNA was used to work out D and trimming. Counted in this sample were approximately 270,000 clones; 80% to 85% of them appeared once. The top ten constitute approximately 15% of the sample.

From the germline V gene (reference sequence), CDR1 is MNHNY and CDR2 is SVGAGI. V loses 6 bases at its end and J loses 7 bases; junction bases beyond the gene matches: 8. Taken from cysteine to phenylalanine, the CDR3 has 14 residues. The only DNA kept is the CDR3, 42 bases in frame from the first base. The TCR was taken from a person between 65 and 79 years old with COVID-19, enrolled during active disease. Sample: peripheral blood. The V and J genes are TRBV6-6 and TRBJ2-7; TRBD2 aligns with 11 central bases. The CDR3 is CASRVLAGAGEQYF. The sequenced DNA is TGTGCCAGCAGAGTACTAGCGGGAGCCGGGGAGCAGTACTTC.